The text below deals with one T cell receptor (beta chain). Making the TCR beta libraries relied on UMI-labeled 5' RACE. TCRdb reprocessed the 5' RACE reads and keeps a single row for each CDR3 protein, giving no DNA. This sample's table reports around 10,000 distinct CDR3 sequences. This entry comes from a study of human CD8 memory T cell subsets. There are 16 residues in the CDR3. The germline V gene has CDR1 SGHAT and CDR2 FQNNGV. The rearrangement links TRBV11-2 to TRBJ2-7; TCRdb gives TRBD1 as the D gene, but with no DNA this cannot be confirmed. This receptor was identified in a human donor in good health. Sequences were obtained from CD8+ stem-like memory T cells (TSCM and TCM) sorted from PBMCs. Subset in this sample: stem-like memory CD8 T cells (TSTEM), CCR7+ PD-1- TIGIT-. The CDR3: CASRGAGTGEAYEQYF.